This T cell receptor (beta chain) was found in a study of cytomegalovirus exposure and HLA in healthy donors. This clone has only a few counts. Deletions cut 4 bases from V and 0 bases from J, with 15 bases between. The CDR3 runs 16 residues. Germline V gene lookup returns CDR1 SNHLY and CDR2 FYNNEI. The PCR contained 60 Vbeta and 13 Jbeta primers. TCRdb's table, derived via immunoSEQ multiplex PCR, lists solely in-frame clones and lacks some. The sample carries approximately 190,000 clones, more than 75% recorded once. The clonotype comes from a man aged 40-49 years in good health and CMV-seropositive. This sequence joins TRBV2 and TRBJ2-5, with D possibly TRBD2 on 6 matching bases. Input material: PBMCs. CDR3 sequence: CASSGGEHVYQETQYF. Written as DNA, the CDR3 is TGTGCCAGCAGTGGGGGGGAGCATGTGTACCAAGAGACCCAGTACTTC.